The clone carrying this T cell receptor (beta chain) was counted many times. Its cognate antigen is unknown. Amplification of TCR beta CDR3 regions was performed using RNA transcripts as template. RT-PCR in the first round (using the HTBI primer set) targeted the TCR CDR3. Via MiXCR, TCRdb re-called the multiplex PCR reads, giving one row per CDR3 protein. The table records about 400,000 distinct CDR3 sequences, around 15% of them present only once. The CDR3 length is 11 residues. Germline V CDR1 and CDR2: LGHDT, YNNKEL (reference sequence). With 3 bases removed from V and 7 bases from J, the gap between germline ends came to 7 bases. This specimen comes from a study of T cells in Graves' hyperthyroidism and ophthalmopathy. Broader study findings: A model of 13 V-J pairs discriminated ophthalmopathy from stable hyperthyroidism.

Recently diagnosed hyperthyroidism of less than 2 months' duration affected patients aged 18 to 65. Thyroid ultrasound, orbital computed tomography, clinical symptoms, and serum thyroxine and TRAb underpinned diagnoses. PBMCs were collected from a 10 ml volume of fresh peripheral blood. Sample: blood. The chain joins TRBV3-1 to TRBJ2-7; unclear D gene. This receptor was obtained from a woman younger than 30 with Graves' hyperthyroidism. Here the CDR3 reads CASSHVGEQYF. The CDR3 DNA is TGTGCCAGCAGCCACGTAGGAGAGCAGTACTTC.